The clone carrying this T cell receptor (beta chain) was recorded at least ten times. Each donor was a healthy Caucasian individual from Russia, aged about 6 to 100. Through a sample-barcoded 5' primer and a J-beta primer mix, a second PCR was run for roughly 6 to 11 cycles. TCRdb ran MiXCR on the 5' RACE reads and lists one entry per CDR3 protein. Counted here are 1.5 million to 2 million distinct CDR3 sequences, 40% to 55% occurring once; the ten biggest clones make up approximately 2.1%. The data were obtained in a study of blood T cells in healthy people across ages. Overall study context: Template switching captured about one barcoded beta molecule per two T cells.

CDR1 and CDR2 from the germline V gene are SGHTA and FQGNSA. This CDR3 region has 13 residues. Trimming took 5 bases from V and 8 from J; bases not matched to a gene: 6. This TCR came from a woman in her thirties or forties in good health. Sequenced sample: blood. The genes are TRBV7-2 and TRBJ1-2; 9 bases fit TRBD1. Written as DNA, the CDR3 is TGTGCCAGCAGCCGGAGGACAGGGGACGGCTACACCTTC. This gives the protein CASSRRTGDGYTF. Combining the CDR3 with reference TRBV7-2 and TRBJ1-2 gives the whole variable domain GAGVSQSPSNKVTEKGKDVELRCDPISGHTALYWYRQSLGQGLEFLIYFQGNSAPDKSGLPSDRFSAERTGGSVSTLTIQRTQQEDSAVYLCASSRRTGDGYTFGSGTRLTVV.